The 4 T cell receptor beta chains presented below share a single source sample, sequenced in a study of shared clonotypes between healthy human individuals. Libraries were prepared by immunoSEQ multiplex PCR; TCRdb keeps only in-frame clonotypes and omits some of them. This sample carries some 2 million clones, roughly 96% of them seen once, and the ten largest clones take approximately 0.13%. Material: naive CD4+ T cells sorted from blood. As to subset: CD45RA+ positively selected. These receptors came from a man aged 18 to 29 in good health.

This chain joins TRBV10-2 and TRBJ1-5; D gene ambiguous. The CDR3 has 12 amino acids. Germline lookup yields CDR1 WSHSY and CDR2 SAAADI. V lost 11 bases to trimming and J lost 3 bases, with 11 bases between them. The CDR3 reads CAVGGINQPQHF. The CDR3 nucleotides read TGCGCCGTGGGAGGAATCAATCAGCCCCAGCATTTT.

V gene TRBV5-6 combines with J gene TRBJ2-7; the D gene is possibly TRBD1 (6 bases). There are 14 residues in the CDR3. V was pared by 1 base and J by 2 bases, with 10 bases between. The germline V gene has CDR1 SGHDT and CDR2 YYEEEE. The CDR3 sequence is CASSLRQGTYEQYF. DNA for the CDR3: TGTGCCAGCAGCTTGCGGCAGGGGACCTACGAGCAGTACTTC.

This chain joins TRBV5-1 and TRBJ1-6, with D hard to call. CDR1 is SGHRS and CDR2 is YFSETQ in the germline V gene. The CDR3 sequence is 13 residues long. V was pared by 1 base and J by 13 bases, with 12 bases between. CDR3: CASSLSLEGPLHF. CDR3 sequence (DNA): TGCGCCAGCAGCTTGTCCTTGGAAGGCCCCCTCCACTTT.

The chain couples TRBV5-1 to TRBJ2-7; D remains unclear. The CDR3 totals 14 residues. In germline, CDR1 is SGHRS, CDR2 YFSETQ. Trimming left V 2 bases short and J 0 bases short, with 9 bases between. CDR3 protein: CASSLLTASYEQYF. Written as DNA, the CDR3 is TGCGCCAGCAGCTTACTGACCGCCTCCTACGAGCAGTACTTC.